This T cell receptor (beta chain) was retrieved from a study of siplizumab effects on memory and regulatory T cells. Notes on the study in general: Assignment of a naive or memory phenotype failed for roughly 80-96% of the proliferating CD4+ or CD8+ clones. Among alloreactive clones, only a minor fraction mapped to unstimulated subsets. Memory cells seemed less diverse than naive T cells, which also seemed major contributors to the alloresponse.

This clone was recorded once. Its antigen is unknown. CDR3 size: 15 residues. Germline loops: CDR1 GTSNPN, CDR2 SVGIG (reference sequence). V was pared by 1 base and J by 1 base, with 4 bases of the junction left unmatched. In each sample, roughly 10^5 TCR templates were assayed. Sequencing used immunoSEQ multiplex PCR; TCRdb keeps in-frame clones, though not all of them. The table lists 90,000 to 120,000 clones, 91% of them singletons. V is TRBV30 and J is TRBJ1-3; 7 bases map to TRBD1. The clonotype comes from a human donor in good health. Some clones in this sample may be carry-over from other donors' samples. The specimen sequenced was CD4+ T cells sorted from blood. CDR3 protein: CAWSDHRGSGNTIYF. DNA of the CDR3: TGTGCCTGGAGTGACCACAGGGGTTCTGGAAACACCATATATTTT.